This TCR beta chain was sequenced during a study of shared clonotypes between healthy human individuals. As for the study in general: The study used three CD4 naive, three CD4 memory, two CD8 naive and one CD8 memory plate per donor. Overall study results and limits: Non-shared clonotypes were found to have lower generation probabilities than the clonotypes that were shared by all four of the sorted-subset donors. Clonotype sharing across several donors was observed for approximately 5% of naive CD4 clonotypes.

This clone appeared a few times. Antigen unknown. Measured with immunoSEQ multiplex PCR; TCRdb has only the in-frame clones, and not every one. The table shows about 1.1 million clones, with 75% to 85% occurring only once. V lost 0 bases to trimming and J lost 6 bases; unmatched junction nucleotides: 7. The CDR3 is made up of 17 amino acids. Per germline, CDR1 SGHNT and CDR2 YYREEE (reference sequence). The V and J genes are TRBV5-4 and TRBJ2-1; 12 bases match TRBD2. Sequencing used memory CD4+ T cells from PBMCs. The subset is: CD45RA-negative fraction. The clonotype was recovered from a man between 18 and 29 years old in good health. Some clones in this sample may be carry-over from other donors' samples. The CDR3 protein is CASSLAPLAGGFNEQFF. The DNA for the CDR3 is TGTGCCAGCAGCTTGGCCCCCCTAGCGGGAGGGTTCAATGAGCAGTTCTTC.